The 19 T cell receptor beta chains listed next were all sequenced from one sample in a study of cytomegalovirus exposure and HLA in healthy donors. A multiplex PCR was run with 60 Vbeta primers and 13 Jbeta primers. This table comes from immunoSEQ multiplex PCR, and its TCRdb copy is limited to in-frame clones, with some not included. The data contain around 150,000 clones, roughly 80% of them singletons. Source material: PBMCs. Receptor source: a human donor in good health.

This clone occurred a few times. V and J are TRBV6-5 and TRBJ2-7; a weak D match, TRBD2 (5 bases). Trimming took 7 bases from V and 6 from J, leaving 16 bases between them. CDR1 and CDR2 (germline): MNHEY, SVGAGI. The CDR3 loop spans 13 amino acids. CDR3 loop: CASKGVVRREQYF. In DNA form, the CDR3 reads TGTGCCAGCAAGGGAGTAGTGCGGCGCGAGCAGTACTTC.

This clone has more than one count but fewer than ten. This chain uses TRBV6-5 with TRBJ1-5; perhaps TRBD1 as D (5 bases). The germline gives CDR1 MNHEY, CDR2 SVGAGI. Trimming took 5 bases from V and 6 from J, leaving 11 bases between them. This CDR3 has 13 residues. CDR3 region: CASSTDMSQPQHF. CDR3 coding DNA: TGTGCCAGCAGTACGGACATGAGTCAGCCCCAGCATTTT.

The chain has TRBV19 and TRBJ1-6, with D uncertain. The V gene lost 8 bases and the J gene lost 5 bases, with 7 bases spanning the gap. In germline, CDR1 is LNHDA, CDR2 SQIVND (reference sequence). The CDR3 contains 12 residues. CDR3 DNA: TGTGCCAGTGGGCAGAATAATTCACCCCTCCACTTT. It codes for CASGQNNSPLHF.

The CDR3 here is CASSFGWEGSYTDTQYF. CDR3 sequence (DNA): TGTGCCAGCAGCTTCGGGTGGGAGGGGAGCTACACAGATACGCAGTATTTT. The chain carries TRBV7-6 and TRBJ2-3, with 7 bases fitting TRBD2. The CDR3 consists of 17 residues. The V and J ends lost 3 bases and 2 bases, in that order; junction bases with no gene match: 11. CDR1 SGHVS and CDR2 FNYEAQ come from the germline V gene.

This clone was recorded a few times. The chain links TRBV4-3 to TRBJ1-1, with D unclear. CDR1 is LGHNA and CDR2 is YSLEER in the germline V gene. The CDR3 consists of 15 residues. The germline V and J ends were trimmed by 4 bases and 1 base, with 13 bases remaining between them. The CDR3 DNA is TGCGCCAGCAGCCGCGTTTCCCGGGAGAACACTGAAGCTTTCTTT. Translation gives CASSRVSRENTEAFF.

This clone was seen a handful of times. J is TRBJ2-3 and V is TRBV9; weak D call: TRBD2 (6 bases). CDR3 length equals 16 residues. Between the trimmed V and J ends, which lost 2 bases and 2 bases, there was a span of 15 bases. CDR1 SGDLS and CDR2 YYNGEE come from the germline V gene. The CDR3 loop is CASSVGTSTITDTQYF. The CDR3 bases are TGTGCCAGCAGCGTTGGGACTTCAACCATCACAGATACGCAGTATTTT.

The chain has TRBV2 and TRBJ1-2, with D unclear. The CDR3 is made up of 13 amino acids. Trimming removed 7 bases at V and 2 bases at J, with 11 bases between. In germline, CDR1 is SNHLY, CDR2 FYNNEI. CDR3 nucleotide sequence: TGTGCCAGCACCCCACAGACGAACTATGGCTACACCTTC. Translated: CASTPQTNYGYTF.

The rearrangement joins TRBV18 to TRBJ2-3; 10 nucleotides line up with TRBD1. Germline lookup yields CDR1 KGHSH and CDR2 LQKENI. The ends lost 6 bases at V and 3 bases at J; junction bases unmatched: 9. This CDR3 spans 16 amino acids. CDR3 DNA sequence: TGTGCCAGCTCCCGACGTTGGGGACAGGGGACAGATACGCAGTATTTT. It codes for CASSRRWGQGTDTQYF.

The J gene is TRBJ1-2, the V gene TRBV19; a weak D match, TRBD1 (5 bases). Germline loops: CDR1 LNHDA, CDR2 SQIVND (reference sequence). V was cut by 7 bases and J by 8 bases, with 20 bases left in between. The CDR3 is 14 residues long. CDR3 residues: CASKTQGEPGGYTF. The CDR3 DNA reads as TGTGCCAGTAAGACTCAGGGTGAGCCTGGCGGCTACACCTTC.

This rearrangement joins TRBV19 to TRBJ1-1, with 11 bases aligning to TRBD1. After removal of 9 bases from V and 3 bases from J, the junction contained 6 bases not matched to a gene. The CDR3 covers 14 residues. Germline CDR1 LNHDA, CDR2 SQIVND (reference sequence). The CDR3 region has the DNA TGTGCCAGCAGGACAGGGGGCACGGACACTGAAGCTTTCTTT. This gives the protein CASRTGGTDTEAFF. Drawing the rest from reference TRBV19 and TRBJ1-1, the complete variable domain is DGGITQSPKYLFRKEGQNVTLSCEQNLNHDAMYWYRQDPGQGLRLIYYSQIVNDFQKGDIAEGYSVSREKKESFPLTVTSAQKNPTAFYLCASRTGGTDTEAFFGQGTRLTVV.

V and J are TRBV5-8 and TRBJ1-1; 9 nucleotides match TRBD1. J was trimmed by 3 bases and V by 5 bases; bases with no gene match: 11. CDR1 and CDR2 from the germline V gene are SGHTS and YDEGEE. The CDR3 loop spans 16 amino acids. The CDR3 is CASRYRLGQGDTEAFF. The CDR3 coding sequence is TGTGCCAGCAGATATCGACTGGGACAGGGTGACACTGAAGCTTTCTTT.

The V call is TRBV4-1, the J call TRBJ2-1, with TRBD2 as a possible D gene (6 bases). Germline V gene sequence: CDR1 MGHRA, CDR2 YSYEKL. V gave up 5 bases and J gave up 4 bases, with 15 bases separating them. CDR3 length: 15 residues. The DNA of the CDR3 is TGCGCCAGCAGCAAAACACGGGGAGGATACAATGAGCAGTTCTTC. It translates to CASSKTRGGYNEQFF.

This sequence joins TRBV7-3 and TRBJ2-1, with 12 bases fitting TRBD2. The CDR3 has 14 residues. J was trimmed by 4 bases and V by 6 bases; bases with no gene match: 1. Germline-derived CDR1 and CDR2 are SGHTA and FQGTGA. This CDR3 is CASRTSGGYNEQFF. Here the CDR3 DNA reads TGTGCCAGCAGGACTAGCGGGGGTTACAATGAGCAGTTCTTC. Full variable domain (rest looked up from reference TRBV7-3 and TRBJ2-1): GAGVSQTPSNKVTEKGKYVELRCDPISGHTALYWYRQSLGQGPEFLIYFQGTGAADDSGLPNDRFFAVRPEGSVSTLKIQRTERGDSAVYLCASRTSGGYNEQFFGPGTRLTVL.

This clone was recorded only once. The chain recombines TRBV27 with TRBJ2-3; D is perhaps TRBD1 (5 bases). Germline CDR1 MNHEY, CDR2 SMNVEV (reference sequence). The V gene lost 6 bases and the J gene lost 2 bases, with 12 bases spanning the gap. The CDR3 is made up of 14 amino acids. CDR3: CASSPFRVTDTQYF. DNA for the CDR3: TGTGCCAGCAGCCCCTTCAGGGTCACAGATACGCAGTATTTT.

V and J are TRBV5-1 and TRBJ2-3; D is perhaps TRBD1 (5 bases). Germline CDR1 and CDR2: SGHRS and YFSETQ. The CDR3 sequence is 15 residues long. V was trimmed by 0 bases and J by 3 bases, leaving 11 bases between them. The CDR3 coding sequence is TGCGCCAGCAGCTTGGCCAGTCAGGGTACAGATACGCAGTATTTT. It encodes CASSLASQGTDTQYF.

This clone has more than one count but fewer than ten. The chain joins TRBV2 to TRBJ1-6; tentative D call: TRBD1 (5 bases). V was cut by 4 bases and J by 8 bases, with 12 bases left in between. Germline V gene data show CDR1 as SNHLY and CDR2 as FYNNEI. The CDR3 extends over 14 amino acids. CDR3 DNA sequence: TGTGCCAGCAGTGTCTTGCAGGGTTATTCACCCCTCCACTTT. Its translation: CASSVLQGYSPLHF.

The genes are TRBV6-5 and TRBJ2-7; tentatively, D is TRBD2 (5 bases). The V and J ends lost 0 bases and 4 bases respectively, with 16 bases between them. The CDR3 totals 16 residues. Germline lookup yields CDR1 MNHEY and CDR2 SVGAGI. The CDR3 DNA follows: TGTGCCAGCAGTTACTCTAGGCTAGCCGTGGGTTACGAGCAGTACTTC. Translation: CASSYSRLAVGYEQYF.

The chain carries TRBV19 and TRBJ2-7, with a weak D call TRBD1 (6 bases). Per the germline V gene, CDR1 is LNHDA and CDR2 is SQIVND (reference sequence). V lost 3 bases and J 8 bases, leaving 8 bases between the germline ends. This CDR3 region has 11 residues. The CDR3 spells CASSIGTKQYF. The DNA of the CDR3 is TGTGCCAGTAGTATTGGGACAAAGCAGTACTTC.

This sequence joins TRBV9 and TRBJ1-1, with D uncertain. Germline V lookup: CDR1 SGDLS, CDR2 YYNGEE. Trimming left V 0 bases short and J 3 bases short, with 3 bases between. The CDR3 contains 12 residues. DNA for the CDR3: TGTGCCAGCAGCGTAGGAGACACTGAAGCTTTCTTT. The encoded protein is CASSVGDTEAFF.